This T cell receptor (beta chain) came from a study of T-cell memory formation after mild COVID-19. Findings and caveats of the study: For second-wave clones that peaked at day 37, SARS-CoV-2 specificity went unverified. For contracting clones, CD4+ ones sat mainly in CM and EM, CD8+ in EMRA. A second wave expanding day 15 to 37 was CD4+-biased; contracting clones were balanced.

This CDR3 contains 17 residues. Germline loops: CDR1 LGHNA, CDR2 YSLEER. The V end lost 0 bases, the J end lost 0 bases, and 12 bases lay between the germline ends. Concerning this clonotype itself: The antigen is undetermined.

From the 5' RACE reads, TCRdb called clonotypes with MiXCR, one entry per CDR3 protein. The sample has hundreds of thousands of distinct CDR3 sequences, about 15% seen once; the top ten hold roughly 21%. The TCR was taken from a man younger than 35 who had mild COVID-19 (a few samples of this study predate the infection). Cell type and time point are not known. J is TRBJ2-1 and V is TRBV4-3, with D perhaps matching TRBD1 (5 bases). Sequences were obtained from PBMCs or a T cell subset sorted from them (not recorded which). The CDR3 DNA sequence: TGCGCCAGCAGCCAAGAAGCCGAAGGGGACTCCTACAATGAGCAGTTCTTC. Its protein is CASSQEAEGDSYNEQFF.